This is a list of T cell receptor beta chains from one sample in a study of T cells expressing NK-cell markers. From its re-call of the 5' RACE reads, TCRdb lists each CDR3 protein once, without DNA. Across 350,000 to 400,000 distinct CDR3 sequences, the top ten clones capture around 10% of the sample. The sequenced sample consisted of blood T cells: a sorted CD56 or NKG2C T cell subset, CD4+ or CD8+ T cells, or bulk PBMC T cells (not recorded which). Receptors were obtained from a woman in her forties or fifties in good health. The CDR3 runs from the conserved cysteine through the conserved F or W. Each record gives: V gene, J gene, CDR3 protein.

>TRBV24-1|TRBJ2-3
CATSDFGLAGVSDTQYF
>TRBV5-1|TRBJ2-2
CASSLEAVANTGELFF
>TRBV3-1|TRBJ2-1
CASSQVKRGLSYNEQFF
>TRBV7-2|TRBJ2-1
CASSPVQWEASGKTQFF
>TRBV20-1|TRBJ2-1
CSAIGGQFSYNEQFF
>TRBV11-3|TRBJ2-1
CASSSRLAGDGSSYNEQFF
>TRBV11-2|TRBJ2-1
CATTRDISYNEQFF
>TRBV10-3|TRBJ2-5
CAISSPSGVDKETQYF
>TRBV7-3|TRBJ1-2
CASSEGQGARGYTF
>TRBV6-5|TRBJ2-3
CASSYSPAVGPDTQYF
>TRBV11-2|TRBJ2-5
CASSPPGTGITETQYF
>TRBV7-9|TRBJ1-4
CASSSRLRSTNEKLFF
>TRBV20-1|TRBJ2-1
CSATGQAYNEQFF
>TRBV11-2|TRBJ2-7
CASSLDLPGQYF
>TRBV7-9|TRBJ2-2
CASLAGTFGELFF
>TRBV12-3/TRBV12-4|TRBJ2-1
CASRPGGSGGLYNEQFF
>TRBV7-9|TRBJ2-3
CASSLTPGRSLDTQYF
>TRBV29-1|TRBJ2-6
CSVQGLADHPGANVLTF
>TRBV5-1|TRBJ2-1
CASSPTSPSSYNEQFF
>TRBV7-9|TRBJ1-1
CASSFNVPEAFF
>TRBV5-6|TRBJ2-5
CASSLKFAGSQETQYF
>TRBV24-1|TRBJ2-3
CATSRAAPDTQYF
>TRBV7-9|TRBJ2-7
CASSYPGQGAAEQYF
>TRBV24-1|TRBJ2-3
CATSDRRASGRNTDTQYF
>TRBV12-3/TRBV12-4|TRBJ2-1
CASRTSGSYEQFF
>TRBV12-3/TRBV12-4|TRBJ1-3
CASSMGGTATGNTIYF
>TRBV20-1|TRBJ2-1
CSASFGLAGDSYNEQFF
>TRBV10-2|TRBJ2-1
CASSELGLARNEQFF
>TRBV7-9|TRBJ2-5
CASSGGIRVIQETQYF
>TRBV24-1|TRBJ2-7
CATGQGEEQYF
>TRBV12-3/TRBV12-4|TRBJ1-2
CASSRNTAAYGYTF
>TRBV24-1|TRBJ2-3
CATTHTDRGVDTQYF
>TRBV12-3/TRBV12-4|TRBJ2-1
CASSRSGSDEQFF
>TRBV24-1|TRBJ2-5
CATSDLASGRAGETQYF
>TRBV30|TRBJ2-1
CAWSSGLAGAHTRYEQFF
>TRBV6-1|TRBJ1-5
CASSGGSSNQPQHF
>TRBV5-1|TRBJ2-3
CASSLEDVGTDTQYF
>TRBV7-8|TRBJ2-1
CASSPTSTSGVEQFF
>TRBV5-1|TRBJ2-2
CASSLMSGGSTNTGELFF
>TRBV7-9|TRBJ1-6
CASSLALQGGNSPLHF
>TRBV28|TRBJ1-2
CASSPGSYGYTF
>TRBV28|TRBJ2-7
CASSFAGEEQYF
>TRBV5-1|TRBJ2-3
CASSLAPTQTDTQYF
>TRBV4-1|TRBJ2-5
CASSQGLQETQYF
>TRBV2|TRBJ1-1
CASSVELSAMNTEAFF
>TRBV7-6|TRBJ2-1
CASSLPSSGHNEQFF
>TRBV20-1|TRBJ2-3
CSARAPTRTDTQYF
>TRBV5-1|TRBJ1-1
CASSSGQTGAIEAFF
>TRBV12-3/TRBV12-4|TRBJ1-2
CASRGQGGYTF